This T cell receptor (beta chain) was documented in a study of blood T cell repertoires in COVID-19. Study information: Both acute and convalescent COVID-19 samples were obtained from the United States, Italy and Spain. Sample material is recorded as cDNA or gDNA derived from T cells, B-cell-depleted T cells, or PBMCs.

CDR1 and CDR2 from the germline V gene are SGHRS and YFSETQ. V was pared by 0 bases and J by 4 bases, with 11 bases between. The CDR3 is made up of 15 amino acids. Authors' methods: From reference gene primer amplification, estimates of nucleated cell counts were derived. Assay: immunoSEQ multiplex PCR; the TCRdb copy retains only in-frame clones and omits some. The D gene and trimming were derived from the DNA, and the V and J assignments and clone size from that table. The sample lists 100,000 or so clones, 70% to 90% occurring once. The receptor comes from a woman aged 55-69 years with acute or convalescent COVID-19. Source material: peripheral blood. The chain recombines TRBV5-1 with TRBJ1-3; D gene uncertain. CDR3 sequence: CASSLAGEGGNTIYF. DNA of the CDR3: TGCGCCAGCAGCTTGGCCGGGGAGGGAGGAAACACCATATATTTT.